A single sample is the source of the 27 T cell receptor beta chains below, sequenced in a study of cytomegalovirus exposure and HLA in healthy donors. The PCR was carried out with 60 Vbeta primers and 13 Jbeta primers. Clones were sequenced by immunoSEQ multiplex PCR, and TCRdb holds only the in-frame ones, with some missing. The repertoire has about 160,000 clones, approximately 80% of them found once; the top ten carry about 10%. The sample was PBMCs. These receptors all come from a man aged 45-60 years in good health and CMV-seropositive.

Remarks on this clone: The junction shows a germline mismatch at one end, possibly a read error. This chain connects TRBV4-1 to TRBJ2-3, with TRBD2 identical over 13 bases. CDR1 and CDR2 from the germline V gene are MGHRA and YSYEKL. There are 16 residues in the CDR3. CDR3 DNA sequence: TGCGTCAGCAGCCAAGTACTAGCGGGAGGGTCTGATACGCAGTATTTT. Translated: CVSSQVLAGGSDTQYF.

The gene calls are TRBV29-1 and TRBJ1-1; 10 positions match TRBD1. This CDR3 is built from 14 residues. Germline assignment: CDR1 SQVTM and CDR2 ANQGSEA. V gave up 8 bases and J gave up 6 bases; unmatched junction bases: 12. The CDR3 is CSYSPGTGVSEAFF. The CDR3 DNA reads TGCAGCTATTCTCCCGGGACAGGGGTCTCTGAAGCTTTCTTT.

J is TRBJ2-1 and V is TRBV4-3, with a tentative D call TRBD2 (6 bases). Between the trimmed V and J ends, which lost 0 bases and 2 bases, there was a span of 8 bases. Per the germline V gene, CDR1 is LGHNA and CDR2 is YSLEER. There are 15 residues in the CDR3. CDR3 region: CASSQDASAYNEQFF. In DNA, the CDR3 is TGCGCCAGCAGCCAAGACGCTAGCGCCTACAATGAGCAGTTCTTC.

The J gene is TRBJ1-5, the V gene TRBV7-2; no clear D gene. Germline V CDR1 and CDR2: SGHTA, FQGNSA. Between the trimmed V and J ends, which lost 8 bases and 3 bases, there was a span of 11 bases. There are 13 residues in the CDR3. The CDR3 region has the DNA TGTGCCAGCTCTCGGGATTCCAATCAGCCCCAGCATTTT. This sequence encodes CASSRDSNQPQHF.

The chain is built from TRBV29-1 and TRBJ1-2, with D possibly being TRBD1 (6 bases). The V end lost 7 bases, the J end lost 8 bases, and 23 bases lay between the germline ends. This CDR3 region has 14 residues. Germline V gives CDR1 SQVTM, CDR2 ANQGSEA. CDR3 sequence reads: CSARMGHLQGGYTF. For the CDR3, the DNA is TGCAGCGCTCGGATGGGACACCTCCAGGGAGGCTACACCTTC.

V usage is TRBV28 and J usage is TRBJ1-5, with D perhaps matching TRBD1 (6 bases). The CDR3 is 13 amino acids. The ends were cut back, 6 bases at V and 1 base at J, with 7 bases in the middle. Germline CDR1 MDHEN, CDR2 SYDVKM. The CDR3 sequence is CASRGASNQPQHF. CDR3 nucleotides: TGTGCCAGCAGGGGGGCAAGCAATCAGCCCCAGCATTTT.

This sequence joins TRBV6-6 and TRBJ2-1, with a weak D call TRBD1 (6 bases). Germline CDR1 MNHNY, CDR2 SVGAGI (reference sequence). The CDR3 is 15 amino acids. Trimming cost V 2 bases and J 2 bases, with 10 bases left between them. CDR3: CASSYENRAYNEQFF. The CDR3 nucleotides read TGTGCCAGCAGTTACGAAAACAGGGCCTACAATGAGCAGTTCTTC.

The V call is TRBV29-1, the J call TRBJ1-1; D is undetermined. The length of the CDR3 is 13 residues. The germline V gene has CDR1 SQVTM and CDR2 ANQGSEA. With 4 bases removed from V and 0 bases from J, the gap between germline ends came to 9 bases. The CDR3 DNA reads TGCAGCGTTGTCGAACAGATGAACACTGAAGCTTTCTTT. It encodes CSVVEQMNTEAFF.

This clone was detected only once. This rearrangement joins TRBV11-2 to TRBJ2-7; 10 nucleotides agree with TRBD1. CDR3 length: 15 residues. Germline V CDR1 and CDR2: SGHAT, FQNNGV. The V and J ends lost 3 bases and 2 bases, in that order; junction bases with no gene match: 4. The CDR3: CASSLMGQGPYEQYF. In DNA, the CDR3 is TGTGCCAGCAGCTTGATGGGACAGGGGCCCTACGAGCAGTACTTC.

This clone showed up just a few times. The V gene is TRBV7-2, the J gene TRBJ1-2; no clear D. The CDR3 totals 14 residues. Germline lookup yields CDR1 SGHTA and CDR2 FQGNSA. Trimming took off 0 bases at V and 4 bases at J, with 9 bases between the two ends. The DNA of the CDR3 is TGTGCCAGCAGCTTAGCGGCTGGTGGCTATGGCTACACCTTC. Amino acid sequence: CASSLAAGGYGYTF.

This clone was counted a few times. The rearrangement uses TRBV11-3 and TRBJ1-6; D is perhaps TRBD1 (6 bases). Trimming left V 5 bases short and J 7 bases short, with 9 bases between. The CDR3 has 13 amino acids. Germline V gene data show CDR1 as SGHNT and CDR2 as YENEEA. CDR3 DNA sequence: TGTGCCAGCAGCCAAACAGGGAATTCACCCCTCCACTTT. Translating gives CASSQTGNSPLHF.

This clone was picked up one time. CDR3 nucleotides: TGTGCCAGCAGCGAGGGACAGCCGAACACCGGGGAGCTGTTTTTT. Amino acids: CASSEGQPNTGELFF. The V and J genes are TRBV7-6 and TRBJ2-2; 7 nucleotides match TRBD1. This CDR3 comprises 15 residues. Trimming removed 5 bases from V and 0 bases from J; junction bases left unmatched: 3. The germline gives CDR1 SGHVS, CDR2 FNYEAQ. Using reference TRBV7-6 and TRBJ2-2 for the parts outside the CDR3, the full variable domain is GAGVSQSPRYKVTKRGQDVALRCDPISGHVSLYWYRQALGQGPEFLTYFNYEAQQDKSGLPNDRFSAERPEGSISTLTIQRTEQRDSAMYRCASSEGQPNTGELFFGEGSRLTVL.

This clone was recorded once. This sequence joins TRBV6-7 and TRBJ2-5, with 7 bases matching TRBD1. The J call is in doubt because the DNA end fits TRBJ2-7 better. TRBV6-7 belongs to the ORF category, with a function that is uncertain. The CDR3 contains 14 residues. In DNA, the CDR3 is TGTGCCAGCTCAGGGGGTTGCTACTCCTACGAGCAGTACTTC. This sequence encodes CASSGGCYSYEQYF.

The chain carries TRBV11-2 and TRBJ2-7, with 10 bases lining up with TRBD2. Germline V gives CDR1 SGHAT, CDR2 FQNNGV. The CDR3 is 15 amino acids. After removal of 5 bases from V and 3 bases from J, the junction contained 7 bases not matched to a gene. The CDR3 sequence: CASSPSGSVVYEQYF. As DNA, the CDR3 is TGTGCCAGCAGCCCTAGCGGGAGCGTGGTCTACGAGCAGTACTTC.

The chain links TRBV5-5 to TRBJ1-2, with D unclear. Per germline, CDR1 SGHKS and CDR2 YYEKEE (reference sequence). The CDR3 loop spans 15 amino acids. The V gene lost 1 base and the J gene lost 6 bases, with 16 bases spanning the gap. CDR3 in DNA: TGTGCCAGCAGCTTGATGCGGGAAGTTTATAATGGCTACACCTTC. Protein: CASSLMREVYNGYTF.

Notes on this clone: The junction departs from germline at one end; a sequencing error may be responsible. V gene TRBV7-7 combines with J gene TRBJ2-2; TRBD2 aligns across 8 bases. Germline V gives CDR1 SSHAT, CDR2 FNYEAQ (reference sequence). The CDR3 is 15 residues long. Written as DNA, the CDR3 is TGTGCTAGCAGCCTAAGCGGGGGCAACACCGGGGAGCTGTTTTTT. Translation: CASSLSGGNTGELFF. Drawing the rest from reference TRBV7-7 and TRBJ2-2, the complete variable domain is GAGVSQSPRYKVTKRGQDVTLRCDPISSHATLYWYQQALGQGPEFLTYFNYEAQPDKSGLPSDRFSAERPEGSISTLTIQRTEQRDSAMYRCASSLSGGNTGELFFGEGSRLTVL.

J is TRBJ2-7 and V is TRBV19; D unclear. The V and J ends lost 1 base and 2 bases respectively, with 12 bases between them. The CDR3 consists of 15 residues. Looked up from germline, CDR1 is LNHDA and CDR2 is SQIVND (reference sequence). CDR3 amino acids: CASSIVRQAAYEQYF. Written as DNA, the CDR3 is TGTGCCAGTAGTATAGTACGGCAGGCCGCCTACGAGCAGTACTTC.

This sequence joins TRBV7-5 and TRBJ2-5; TRBD2 reflects the table's D call only, with no check against the DNA. TRBV7-5 is annotated as a pseudogene. The CDR3 is made up of 13 amino acids. The CDR3 loop is CAEVAGDQETQYF. DNA for the CDR3: TGTGCAGAGGTGGCGGGGGACCAAGAGACCCAGTACTTC.

The V and J genes are TRBV5-6 and TRBJ2-2; 11 bases are a match to TRBD2. This CDR3 has 19 amino acids. V shed 0 bases, J shed 3 bases, and the junction held 10 bases outside the gene matches. Germline V gene lookup returns CDR1 SGHDT and CDR2 YYEEEE. CDR3 nucleotides: TGTGCCAGCAGCTTGGTTGTTAGCGGGAGGGCCGGTTACACCGGGGAGCTGTTTTTT. This encodes CASSLVVSGRAGYTGELFF.

V is TRBV19 and J is TRBJ1-3, with D unclear. The CDR3 spans 14 residues. Per the germline V gene, CDR1 is LNHDA and CDR2 is SQIVND (reference sequence). Trimming removed 4 bases at V and 0 bases at J, with 7 bases between. Here the CDR3 DNA reads TGTGCCAGTAGTACTCGAGACTCTGGAAACACCATATATTTT. This codes for CASSTRDSGNTIYF.

The rearrangement joins TRBV10-3 to TRBJ2-1, with D uncertain. The germline V and J ends were trimmed by 0 bases and 0 bases, with 9 bases remaining between them. The CDR3 loop spans 16 amino acids. Germline V gene lookup returns CDR1 ENHRY and CDR2 SYGVKD. CDR3 nucleotides: TGTGCCATCAGTGAGTCCAGCGTGAGCTCCTACAATGAGCAGTTCTTC. The encoded protein is CAISESSVSSYNEQFF.

The rearrangement uses TRBV7-9 and TRBJ2-1, with a tentative D call TRBD2 (6 bases). The CDR3 loop spans 15 amino acids. V was clipped by 1 base and J by 2 bases, with 9 bases between them. Germline CDR1 is SEHNR and CDR2 is FQNEAQ (reference sequence). The CDR3 sequence is CASSLVEGAYNEQFF. CDR3 in DNA: TGTGCCAGCAGCTTAGTGGAGGGCGCCTACAATGAGCAGTTCTTC.

This clone has more than one count but fewer than ten. CDR3 DNA: TGCGCCAGCAGCCAAGGGGGGGGGCCGGGGGAAAAACTGTTTTTT. As protein: CASSQGGGPGEKLFF. This rearrangement joins TRBV4-3 to TRBJ1-4, with D perhaps matching TRBD1 (6 bases). CDR1 is LGHNA, CDR2 YSLEER, per germline. Trimming shortened V by 1 base and J by 8 bases, and 14 bases separated the two germline ends. CDR3 length: 15 residues.

J is TRBJ1-2 and V is TRBV2; no firm D call. Germline V CDR1 and CDR2: SNHLY, FYNNEI. The CDR3 totals 13 residues. Trimming pared 8 bases from V and 3 bases from J, leaving 13 bases between. This chain's CDR3 is CASRRQEDYGYTF. The CDR3 DNA reads as TGTGCCAGCCGGAGGCAGGAGGACTATGGCTACACCTTC. The entire variable domain, with the rest obtained from reference TRBV2 and TRBJ1-2, is as follows: EPEVTQTPSHQVTQMGQEVILRCVPISNHLYFYWYRQILGQKVEFLVSFYNNEISEKSEIFDDQFSVERPDGSNFTLKIRSTKLEDSAMYFCASRRQEDYGYTFGSGTRLTVV.

The gene calls are TRBV5-1 and TRBJ2-3, with 9 positions matching TRBD1. Germline CDR1 reads SGHRS; CDR2 reads YFSETQ. The length of the CDR3 is 15 residues. V gave up 4 bases and J gave up 6 bases; unmatched junction bases: 9. CDR3 in amino acids: CASSKIQGAFDTQYF. The DNA of the CDR3 is TGCGCCAGCAGCAAAATACAGGGGGCATTCGATACGCAGTATTTT.

The rearrangement links TRBV5-1 to TRBJ1-5, with D hard to call. The CDR3 has 12 amino acids. Germline V lookup: CDR1 SGHRS, CDR2 YFSETQ. V dropped 0 bases and J dropped 7 bases, with 5 bases sitting between them. The CDR3 protein is CASSLDGQPQHF. The CDR3 DNA reads as TGCGCCAGCAGCTTGGACGGGCAGCCCCAGCATTTT.

CDR3 sequence reads: CASSFGQDMGTGELFF. CDR3 sequence (DNA): TGCGCCAGCAGCTTCGGACAGGACATGGGCACCGGGGAGCTGTTTTTT. This chain uses TRBV5-1 with TRBJ2-2, with TRBD1 matching 7 bases. The CDR3 length is 16 residues. The trim removed 2 bases at V and 4 bases at J, leaving 8 bases unmatched. Looked up from germline, CDR1 is SGHRS and CDR2 is YFSETQ.